A selection of T cell receptor beta chains follows, all from one sample in a study of CD8 T cells in Susac syndrome. MiXCR, run by TCRdb on the immunoSEQ multiplex PCR reads, gives a single entry per CDR3 protein. The sample includes 90,000 to 110,000 distinct CDR3 sequences, about 96% of them seen just once. Material for sequencing was CD4+ T cells from PBMCs. All receptors derive from a human donor in good health. Each CDR3 is given with its conserved first and last residue. A D gene is named only where the DNA matches it firmly. A row's size may be missing; if present it is once, few, many or a size class.

D: TRBD2
V: TRBV12-3/TRBV12-4
J: TRBJ2-1
size: NA
CDR3: CASSSSGTRYNEQFF
DNA: TGTGCCAGCAGTTCCTCCGGGACTAGATACAATGAGCAGTTCTTC

D: TRBD1
V: TRBV9
J: TRBJ2-3
size: NA
CDR3: CASSVAGTDTDTQYF
DNA: TGTGCCAGCAGCGTAGCGGGGACAGACACAGATACGCAGTATTTT

D: NA
V: TRBV5-6
J: TRBJ1-1
size: NA
CDR3: CASSRDTRGMNTEAFF
DNA: TGTGCCAGCAGCCGGGACACCCGAGGTATGAACACTGAAGCTTTCTTT

D: NA
V: TRBV13
J: TRBJ2-1
size: once
CDR3: CASSKHNEQFF
DNA: TGTGCCAGCAGCAAACACAATGAGCAGTTCTTC

D: NA
V: TRBV5-4
J: TRBJ2-5
size: NA
CDR3: CASSFRSQETQYF
DNA: TGTGCCAGCAGCTTCCGGAGCCAAGAGACCCAGTACTTC

D: NA
V: TRBV12-3/TRBV12-4
J: TRBJ2-5
size: NA
CDR3: CASSLTSPETQYF
DNA: TGTGCCAGCAGTTTAACATCTCCTGAGACCCAGTACTTC

D: NA
V: TRBV7-9
J: TRBJ2-5
size: NA
CDR3: CASRAGLAGETQYF
DNA: TGTGCCAGCCGGGCGGGACTCGCCGGGGAGACCCAGTACTTC

D: NA
V: TRBV29-1
J: TRBJ1-2
size: NA
CDR3: CSVEEGNGYTF
DNA: TGCAGCGTTGAGGAGGGGAATGGCTACACCTTC

D: NA
V: TRBV5-1
J: TRBJ1-2
size: NA
CDR3: CASSRGANDGYTF
DNA: TGCGCCAGCAGCAGGGGCGCGAACGATGGCTACACCTTC

D: NA
V: TRBV30
J: TRBJ1-2
size: NA
CDR3: CAWSVLSRDYGYTF
DNA: TGTGCCTGGAGTGTATTGAGCAGGGACTATGGCTACACCTTC

D: NA
V: TRBV29-1
J: TRBJ2-1
size: NA
CDR3: CSLTEGSLSNEQFF
DNA: TGCAGCTTAACGGAGGGAAGTCTCTCTAATGAGCAGTTCTTC

D: NA
V: TRBV2
J: TRBJ2-1
size: NA
CDR3: CASSERKGLDEQFF
DNA: TGTGCCAGCAGTGAACGGAAGGGGTTGGATGAGCAGTTCTTC

D: TRBD1
V: TRBV19
J: TRBJ2-7
size: few
CDR3: CASSETGTGDEQYF
DNA: TGTGCCAGTAGTGAGACCGGGACAGGGGACGAGCAGTACTTC

D: NA
V: TRBV12-3/TRBV12-4
J: TRBJ1-1
size: NA
CDR3: CASSPRGQYTEAFF
DNA: TGTGCCAGCAGTCCACGCGGACAGTACACTGAAGCTTTCTTT

D: NA
V: TRBV28
J: TRBJ2-7
size: NA
CDR3: CASRPPDGSYEQYF
DNA: TGTGCCAGCAGACCTCCCGACGGTTCCTACGAGCAGTACTTC

D: TRBD1
V: TRBV28
J: TRBJ1-6
size: NA
CDR3: CASSLSRRTGTNSPLHF
DNA: TGTGCCAGCAGTTTATCCCGGCGGACAGGGACAAATTCACCCCTCCACTTT

D: NA
V: TRBV30
J: TRBJ2-7
size: NA
CDR3: CAWRMTGVFYEQYF
DNA: TGTGCCTGGAGGATGACAGGAGTCTTCTACGAGCAGTACTTC

D: NA
V: TRBV6-2/TRBV6-3
J: TRBJ1-5
size: NA
CDR3: CASSYSGLNQPQHF
DNA: TGTGCCAGCAGTTATTCGGGCCTCAATCAGCCCCAGCATTTT

D: TRBD1
V: TRBV2
J: TRBJ1-5
size: NA
CDR3: CASSGTGVQPQHF
DNA: TGTGCCAGCAGTGGGACAGGGGTCCAGCCCCAGCATTTT

D: NA
V: TRBV6-6
J: TRBJ2-1
size: NA
CDR3: CASRPRGASDEQFF
DNA: TGTGCCAGCCGACCCCGGGGGGCCAGCGATGAGCAGTTCTTC

D: NA
V: TRBV29-1
J: TRBJ2-2
size: NA
CDR3: CSVVGEARGTGELFF
DNA: TGCAGCGTTGTGGGGGAGGCAAGAGGTACCGGGGAGCTGTTTTTT

D: NA
V: TRBV3-1
J: TRBJ2-7
size: NA
CDR3: CASSLSALYEQYF
DNA: TGTGCCAGCAGCCTCTCGGCCCTCTACGAGCAGTACTTC

D: TRBD1
V: TRBV28
J: TRBJ1-6
size: NA
CDR3: CASIRGGGSPLHF
DNA: TGTGCCAGCATACGAGGGGGCGGTTCACCCCTCCACTTT

D: NA
V: TRBV29-1
J: TRBJ2-7
size: NA
CDR3: CSAGNRASRSYEQYF
DNA: TGCAGCGCTGGAAACCGAGCCTCTAGGAGTTACGAGCAGTACTTC

D: NA
V: TRBV29-1
J: TRBJ1-1
size: NA
CDR3: CSVTRTDLNTEAFF
DNA: TGCAGCGTCACACGGACAGATTTGAACACTGAAGCTTTCTTT

D: NA
V: TRBV5-1
J: TRBJ2-7
size: few
CDR3: CASSLQQSSYEQYF
DNA: TGCGCCAGCAGCTTGCAGCAGAGTTCCTACGAGCAGTACTTC

D: TRBD1
V: TRBV9
J: TRBJ1-2
size: once
CDR3: CASSVGTGDYGYTF
DNA: TGTGCCAGCAGCGTAGGAACAGGGGACTATGGCTACACCTTC

D: NA
V: TRBV5-1
J: TRBJ1-1
size: NA
CDR3: CASSLEEVWNTEAFF
DNA: TGCGCCAGCAGCTTGGAGGAGGTTTGGAACACTGAAGCTTTCTTT

D: TRBD1
V: TRBV5-1
J: TRBJ1-1
size: once
CDR3: CASSARTGVNTEAFF
DNA: TGCGCCAGCAGCGCGAGGACAGGGGTTAACACTGAAGCTTTCTTT

D: NA
V: TRBV7-2
J: TRBJ2-7
size: NA
CDR3: CASSLDWGNEQYF
DNA: TGTGCCAGCAGCTTAGATTGGGGGAACGAGCAGTACTTC

D: TRBD1
V: TRBV28
J: TRBJ1-2
size: NA
CDR3: CASRGQGTNYGYTF
DNA: TGTGCCAGCAGGGGACAGGGAACGAACTATGGCTACACCTTC

D: NA
V: TRBV9
J: TRBJ2-7
size: NA
CDR3: CASSADGTHAYEQYF
DNA: TGTGCCAGCAGCGCAGACGGGACTCACGCCTACGAGCAGTACTTC

D: TRBD2
V: TRBV5-6
J: TRBJ2-7
size: NA
CDR3: CASSSNEAGRVWEQYF
DNA: TGTGCCAGCAGCTCAAATGAAGCGGGACGAGTTTGGGAGCAGTACTTC

D: NA
V: TRBV7-3
J: TRBJ2-7
size: NA
CDR3: CASSPGMGYEQYF
DNA: TGTGCCAGCAGTCCCGGCATGGGCTACGAGCAGTACTTC

D: TRBD2
V: TRBV20-1
J: TRBJ2-5
size: once
CDR3: CSAVRGAGGPSETQYF
DNA: TGCAGTGCAGTTAGGGGTGCGGGAGGGCCCTCGGAGACCCAGTACTTC

D: TRBD2
V: TRBV3-1
J: TRBJ2-5
size: NA
CDR3: CASSQGGAGDWETQYF
DNA: TGTGCCAGCAGCCAAGGCGGAGCGGGAGATTGGGAGACCCAGTACTTC

D: NA
V: TRBV20-1
J: TRBJ1-1
size: NA
CDR3: CSALPEGEAFF
DNA: TGCAGTGCTCTCCCCGAGGGTGAAGCTTTCTTT

D: NA
V: TRBV7-8
J: TRBJ1-2
size: NA
CDR3: CASSTNREGNYGYTF
DNA: TGTGCCAGCAGCACAAACAGGGAAGGCAACTATGGCTACACCTTC

D: TRBD1
V: TRBV5-1
J: TRBJ1-1
size: NA
CDR3: CASRQGDPLNTEAFF
DNA: TGCGCCAGCAGACAGGGGGACCCTTTGAACACTGAAGCTTTCTTT

D: NA
V: TRBV4-1
J: TRBJ2-2
size: once
CDR3: CASSDYQGRGGELFF
DNA: TGCGCCAGCAGCGATTACCAGGGGCGTGGGGGGGAGCTGTTTTTT

D: NA
V: TRBV7-9
J: TRBJ2-5
size: NA
CDR3: CASSYRQDQETQYF
DNA: TGTGCCAGCAGCTACAGACAGGATCAAGAGACCCAGTACTTC

D: TRBD2
V: TRBV15
J: TRBJ2-7
size: NA
CDR3: CATSRDIAGGSYEQYF
DNA: TGTGCCACCAGCAGAGACATAGCGGGGGGCTCCTACGAGCAGTACTTC

D: NA
V: TRBV19
J: TRBJ1-2
size: NA
CDR3: CASSIDGDYGYTF
DNA: TGTGCCAGTAGTATAGATGGTGACTATGGCTACACCTTC

D: NA
V: TRBV28
J: TRBJ2-5
size: NA
CDR3: CASSLGGLEETQYF
DNA: TGTGCCAGCAGTTTAGGGGGGCTGGAGGAGACCCAGTACTTC

D: TRBD1
V: TRBV12-3/TRBV12-4
J: TRBJ2-6
size: NA
CDR3: CASSIGQGRANVLTF
DNA: TGTGCCAGCAGCATTGGACAGGGCAGGGCCAACGTCCTGACTTTC

D: NA
V: TRBV7-2
J: TRBJ2-2
size: NA
CDR3: CASSFALTNTGELFF
DNA: TGTGCCAGCAGCTTCGCACTAACGAACACCGGGGAGCTGTTTTTT

D: NA
V: TRBV30
J: TRBJ2-2
size: NA
CDR3: CAWSRSGELFF
DNA: TGTGCCTGGAGTCGTAGCGGGGAGCTGTTTTTT

D: NA
V: TRBV7-9
J: TRBJ2-7
size: NA
CDR3: CASTKWGSDEQYF
DNA: TGTGCCAGCACAAAATGGGGGTCGGACGAGCAGTACTTC

D: TRBD1
V: TRBV28
J: TRBJ2-7
size: NA
CDR3: CASSSLGQGGGEQYF
DNA: TGTGCCAGCAGTTCATTAGGACAGGGTGGTGGCGAGCAGTACTTC

D: TRBD2
V: TRBV28
J: TRBJ2-3
size: NA
CDR3: CASRPGLATDTQYF
DNA: TGTGCCAGCAGGCCGGGACTAGCAACAGATACGCAGTATTTT

D: NA
V: TRBV28
J: TRBJ2-5
size: NA
CDR3: CASSLFEETQYF
DNA: TGTGCCAGCAGCCTCTTCGAAGAGACCCAGTACTTC

D: NA
V: TRBV19
J: TRBJ2-2
size: NA
CDR3: CASSILPNTGELFF
DNA: TGTGCCAGTAGTATACTCCCGAACACCGGGGAGCTGTTTTTT

D: TRBD1
V: TRBV12-3/TRBV12-4
J: TRBJ1-4
size: NA
CDR3: CASSYRQGWGEKLFF
DNA: TGTGCCAGCAGTTACCGACAGGGATGGGGTGAAAAACTGTTTTTT

D: NA
V: TRBV30
J: TRBJ2-6
size: NA
CDR3: CAWSRERGRDGANVLTF
DNA: TGTGCCTGGAGTAGGGAGAGGGGAAGGGATGGGGCCAACGTCCTGACTTTC

D: NA
V: TRBV7-7
J: TRBJ2-2
size: NA
CDR3: CASSSQGLGGELFF
DNA: TGTGCTAGCAGCTCGCAGGGATTGGGCGGGGAGCTGTTTTTT